The 24 T cell receptor beta chains in this list originate from one sample, sequenced in a study of shared clonotypes between healthy human individuals. The protocol was immunoSEQ multiplex PCR, while the TCRdb copy is restricted to in-frame clones and leaves out a portion. The sample holds more than 550,000 clones, approximately 72% seen once. What was sequenced was memory CD4+ T cells sorted from blood. The subset denotes: CD45RA-negative fraction. The receptors come from a woman in her 30s in good health.

The chain joins TRBV5-4 to TRBJ2-1; D possibly corresponds to TRBD2 (6 bases). Looked up from germline, CDR1 is SGHNT and CDR2 is YYREEE (reference sequence). V shed 0 bases and J shed 6 bases, with 10 bases lying between them. This CDR3 is 14 amino acids long. The DNA of the CDR3 is TGTGCCAGCAGCTTGGTCGATAGCGGCAATGAGCAGTTCTTC. Translation gives CASSLVDSGNEQFF. Based on the CDR3 plus reference TRBV5-4 and TRBJ2-1, the full variable domain is ETGVTQSPTHLIKTRGQQVTLRCSSQSGHNTVSWYQQALGQGPQFIFQYYREEENGRGNFPPRFSGLQFPNYSSELNVNALELDDSALYLCASSLVDSGNEQFFGPGTRLTVL.

The chain links TRBV5-8 to TRBJ1-3, with D perhaps TRBD1 (6 bases). The CDR3 length is 16 residues. Trimming stripped 3 bases from V and 0 bases from J, with 13 bases between. Germline lookup yields CDR1 SGHTS and CDR2 YDEGEE. This chain's CDR3 is CASSSGQTSSGNTIYF. In DNA, the CDR3 is TGTGCCAGCAGCTCGGGACAAACGAGCTCTGGAAACACCATATATTTT.

This clone was seen just once. The chain couples TRBV27 to TRBJ2-1; D ambiguous. CDR1 MNHEY and CDR2 SMNVEV come from the germline V gene (reference sequence). The V and J ends lost 5 bases and 10 bases respectively, with 21 bases between them. The CDR3 consists of 15 residues. CDR3 nucleotides: TGTGCCAGCAGTCTCACCCCCGGTCCTATGAGGGAGCAGTTCTTC. This codes for CASSLTPGPMREQFF.

This clone was counted between two and nine times. The CDR3 DNA follows: TGTGCCAGCAGCGTCCCCGGAGGAACGCCCGAGCAGTACTTC. Its protein is CASSVPGGTPEQYF. V usage is TRBV7-2 and J usage is TRBJ2-7; D perhaps matches TRBD2 (5 bases). Looked up from germline, CDR1 is SGHTA and CDR2 is FQGNSA. The CDR3 sequence is 14 residues long. V lost 5 bases and J 6 bases, leaving 17 bases between the germline ends.

The CDR3: CAWSGGAASYEQYF. As DNA, the CDR3 is TGTGCCTGGAGTGGTGGGGCGGCTTCCTACGAGCAGTACTTC. V gene TRBV30 combines with J gene TRBJ2-7, with a weak D call TRBD1 (5 bases). CDR3 length: 14 residues. CDR1 GTSNPN and CDR2 SVGIG come from the germline V gene (reference sequence). The germline V and J ends were trimmed by 1 base and 1 base, with 11 bases remaining between them. Complete variable domain (other parts from reference TRBV30 and TRBJ2-7): SQTIHQWPATLVQPVGSPLSLECTVEGTSNPNLYWYRQAAGRGLQLLFYSVGIGQISSEVPQNLSASRPQDRQFILSSKKLLLSDSGFYLCAWSGGAASYEQYFGPGTRLTVT.

This sequence joins TRBV27 and TRBJ2-6, with D hard to call. The V and J ends lost 6 bases and 0 bases respectively, with 15 bases between them. The CDR3 contains 17 residues. Germline CDR1 MNHEY, CDR2 SMNVEV (reference sequence). The CDR3 loop reads CASSNWAALSGANVLTF. The CDR3 nucleotides are TGTGCCAGCAGCAACTGGGCGGCCCTCTCTGGGGCCAACGTCCTGACTTTC.

For this clone: The sample has other DNA sequences that encode this CDR3 too. The rearrangement links TRBV7-3 to TRBJ1-5; D is ambiguous. The ends were cut back, 1 base at V and 6 bases at J, with 7 bases in the middle. This CDR3 is built from 13 residues. Per germline, CDR1 SGHTA and CDR2 FQGTGA. CDR3 in amino acids: CASSLNFGQPQHF. The CDR3 DNA is TGTGCCAGCAGCTTAAATTTCGGTCAGCCCCAGCATTTT.

The chain links TRBV18 to TRBJ2-5; D might be TRBD2 (6 bases). There are 13 residues in the CDR3. The ends were cut back, 3 bases at V and 4 bases at J, with 9 bases in the middle. Germline lookup yields CDR1 KGHSH and CDR2 LQKENI. In nucleotides, the CDR3 is TGTGCCAGCTCACCGATGACTAGAGAGACCCAGTACTTC. This translates into CASSPMTRETQYF.

This clone was recorded a few times. The chain combines TRBV2 with TRBJ1-2; perhaps TRBD1 as D (5 bases). The CDR3 runs 16 residues. Trimming shortened V by 5 bases and J by 0 bases, and 16 bases separated the two germline ends. CDR1 and CDR2 from the germline V gene are SNHLY and FYNNEI. The CDR3 sequence: CASSIGAAQTNYGYTF. The CDR3, as DNA: TGTGCCAGCAGTATAGGGGCAGCGCAAACTAACTATGGCTACACCTTC.

This chain uses TRBV9 with TRBJ2-2; weak D call: TRBD2 (5 bases). V lost 0 bases and J lost 7, with 10 bases in between. The CDR3 totals 14 residues. Germline V gives CDR1 SGDLS, CDR2 YYNGEE. Written as DNA, the CDR3 is TGTGCCAGCAGCGTAGTTGGGAGCGGCGGGGAGCTGTTTTTT. Encoded protein: CASSVVGSGGELFF. Variable domain in full (rest from reference TRBV9 and TRBJ2-2): DSGVTQTPKHLITATGQRVTLRCSPRSGDLSVYWYQQSLDQGLQFLIQYYNGEERAKGNILERFSAQQFPDLHSELNLSSLELGDSALYFCASSVVGSGGELFFGEGSRLTVL.

The chain joins TRBV9 to TRBJ1-3; D remains ambiguous. Germline-derived CDR1 and CDR2 are SGDLS and YYNGEE. The V end was cut by 0 bases, the J end by 2 bases, with 12 bases between. The CDR3 covers 16 residues. CDR3 sequence reads: CASSVASARAGNTIYF. CDR3 DNA: TGTGCCAGCAGCGTAGCGTCCGCCCGCGCTGGAAACACCATATATTTT.

The J gene is TRBJ2-5, the V gene TRBV6-1, with unresolved D. The CDR3 extends over 11 amino acids. Germline assignment: CDR1 MNHNS and CDR2 SASEGT. V dropped 7 bases and J dropped 5 bases, with 8 bases sitting between them. The chain's CDR3 is CASIHVETQYF. The CDR3 coding sequence is TGTGCCAGCATTCACGTGGAGACCCAGTACTTC.

The chain couples TRBV5-1 to TRBJ2-5, with D unclear. V shed 0 bases and J shed 2 bases, with 5 bases lying between them. Germline V lookup: CDR1 SGHRS, CDR2 YFSETQ. The CDR3 sequence is 13 residues long. The CDR3 bases are TGCGCCAGCAGCTTGGGTATGCAAGAGACCCAGTACTTC. It translates to CASSLGMQETQYF. The variable domain in full, completed from reference TRBV5-1 and TRBJ2-5, reads KAGVTQTPRYLIKTRGQQVTLSCSPISGHRSVSWYQQTPGQGLQFLFEYFSETQRNKGNFPGRFSGRQFSNSRSEMNVSTLELGDSALYLCASSLGMQETQYFGPGTRLLVL.

V is TRBV6-4 and J is TRBJ2-5; D possibly corresponds to TRBD2 (5 bases). The CDR3 is 14 residues long. Looked up from germline, CDR1 is MRHNA and CDR2 is SNTAGT. V was pared by 0 bases and J by 2 bases, with 7 bases between. The CDR3 spells CASSDSRVQETQYF. In DNA, the CDR3 is TGTGCCAGCAGTGACTCGAGGGTACAAGAGACCCAGTACTTC.

Only a few counts were recorded for this clone. The chain recombines TRBV19 with TRBJ1-2; D may be TRBD1 (6 bases). Germline V gene data show CDR1 as LNHDA and CDR2 as SQIVND (reference sequence). Between the trimmed V and J ends, which lost 2 bases and 2 bases, there was a span of 21 bases. The CDR3 is 18 amino acids. CDR3 residues: CASSISPFTGLLNYGYTF. The CDR3 region has the DNA TGTGCCAGTAGTATAAGTCCTTTCACAGGGCTACTCAACTATGGCTACACCTTC. The whole variable domain, remainder taken from reference TRBV19 and TRBJ1-2, is DGGITQSPKYLFRKEGQNVTLSCEQNLNHDAMYWYRQDPGQGLRLIYYSQIVNDFQKGDIAEGYSVSREKKESFPLTVTSAQKNPTAFYLCASSISPFTGLLNYGYTFGSGTRLTVV.

For the CDR3, the DNA is TGTGCCAGCAGTGAAGGAGCGGGCAGCTCCTACGAGCAGTACTTC. This gives the protein CASSEGAGSSYEQYF. The chain carries TRBV6-1 and TRBJ2-7, with D possibly matching TRBD2 (6 bases). CDR1 and CDR2 from the germline V gene are MNHNS and SASEGT. Trimming removed 1 base from V and 0 bases from J, with 10 bases in between. The CDR3 has 15 amino acids.

The chain employs TRBV30 and TRBJ2-3, with D unresolved. V gave up 4 bases and J gave up 6 bases, with 11 bases separating them. Germline assignment: CDR1 GTSNPN and CDR2 SVGIG (reference sequence). CDR3 length equals 12 residues. Here the CDR3 DNA reads TGTGCCTGGAAGCTTTCGGCGGATACGCAGTATTTT. It specifies CAWKLSADTQYF. Full variable domain (rest looked up from reference TRBV30 and TRBJ2-3): SQTIHQWPATLVQPVGSPLSLECTVEGTSNPNLYWYRQAAGRGLQLLFYSVGIGQISSEVPQNLSASRPQDRQFILSSKKLLLSDSGFYLCAWKLSADTQYFGPGTRLTVL.

The gene calls are TRBV4-1 and TRBJ2-5; 14 bases map to TRBD2. The germline CDR1 and CDR2 sequences are MGHRA and YSYEKL. CDR3 length: 16 amino acids. V was pared by 1 base and J by 13 bases, with 11 bases of the junction left unmatched. The CDR3 coding sequence is TGCGCCAGCAGCCAAGTTCTAGAAGTAGGGACTAGCGGGAGGTACTTC. This translates into CASSQVLEVGTSGRYF.

The genes are TRBV28 and TRBJ1-1; D is perhaps TRBD1 (5 bases). Germline assignment: CDR1 MDHEN and CDR2 SYDVKM. The V end was cut by 6 bases, the J end by 5 bases, with 13 bases between. The length of the CDR3 is 13 residues. This chain's CDR3 is CASRGTRGTEAFF. The CDR3 DNA follows: TGTGCCAGCAGGGGGACCCGAGGGACTGAAGCTTTCTTT.

The V and J genes are TRBV28 and TRBJ2-7; maybe TRBD2 (6 bases). The CDR3 length is 14 residues. Germline assignment: CDR1 MDHEN and CDR2 SYDVKM. V dropped 10 bases and J dropped 6 bases, with 22 bases sitting between them. The CDR3: CAIVKATSSAEQYF. Written as DNA, the CDR3 is TGTGCCATCGTAAAGGCGACTAGTTCGGCCGAGCAGTACTTC.

This CDR3 is CASSAHRSGASEYF. The DNA of the CDR3 is TGTGCCAGCAGCGCTCACCGCTCAGGGGCGTCGGAGTATTTT. This chain links TRBV5-4 with TRBJ2-3, with D perhaps TRBD1 (6 bases). Trimming removed 4 bases at V and 13 bases at J, with 22 bases between. CDR1 is SGHNT, CDR2 YYREEE, per germline (reference sequence). This CDR3 comprises 14 residues.

This chain links TRBV11-2 with TRBJ2-7; 12 nucleotides match TRBD2. J was trimmed by 5 bases and V by 5 bases; bases with no gene match: 7. The germline gives CDR1 SGHAT, CDR2 FQNNGV. The CDR3 length is 15 residues. Here the CDR3 reads CASSTWSSGRDEQYF. The DNA for the CDR3 is TGTGCCAGCAGCACCTGGTCTAGCGGGAGGGACGAGCAGTACTTC.

The rearrangement joins TRBV7-3 to TRBJ2-2; D might be TRBD2 (6 bases). This CDR3 comprises 17 residues. Germline V gene data show CDR1 as SGHTA and CDR2 as FQGTGA. Between the trimmed V and J ends, which lost 1 base and 0 bases, there was a span of 12 bases. CDR3 bases: TGTGCCAGCAGCTTAATGGGGCGGGGCGCGAACACCGGGGAGCTGTTTTTT. As protein: CASSLMGRGANTGELFF.

This chain joins TRBV10-2 and TRBJ2-5; 8 bases line up with TRBD1. This CDR3 spans 15 amino acids. V was clipped by 6 bases and J by 5 bases; unmatched bases: 11. The V gene's germline CDR1 is WSHSY and CDR2 SAAADI. CDR3 region: CASSPGQGPGETQYF. CDR3 in DNA: TGCGCCAGCAGCCCCGGACAGGGACCAGGGGAGACCCAGTACTTC.